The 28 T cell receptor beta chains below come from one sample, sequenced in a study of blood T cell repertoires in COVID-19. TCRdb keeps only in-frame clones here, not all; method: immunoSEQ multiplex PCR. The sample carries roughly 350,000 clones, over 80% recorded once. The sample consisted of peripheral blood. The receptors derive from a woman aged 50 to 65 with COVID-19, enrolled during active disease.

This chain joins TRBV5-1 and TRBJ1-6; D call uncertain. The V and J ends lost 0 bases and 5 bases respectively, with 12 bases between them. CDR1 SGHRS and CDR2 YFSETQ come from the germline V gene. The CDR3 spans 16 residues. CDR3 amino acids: CASSLGAALDNSPLHF. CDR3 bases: TGCGCCAGCAGCTTGGGGGCAGCACTTGATAATTCACCCCTCCACTTT.

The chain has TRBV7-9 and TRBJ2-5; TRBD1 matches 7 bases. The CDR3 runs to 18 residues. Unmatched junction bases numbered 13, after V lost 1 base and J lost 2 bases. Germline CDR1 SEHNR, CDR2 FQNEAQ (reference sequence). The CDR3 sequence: CASSLGRSGTAPQETQYF. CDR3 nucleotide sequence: TGTGCCAGCAGCTTAGGCCGTTCCGGGACAGCTCCACAAGAGACCCAGTACTTC.

The CDR3 loop is CAWNRQGKLFF. The DNA of the CDR3 is TGTGCCTGGAATCGACAGGGGAAACTGTTTTTT. The gene calls are TRBV30 and TRBJ1-4, with TRBD1 matching 8 bases. The V segment lost 4 bases and the J segment 11 bases; nucleotides outside the gene matches: 3. The CDR3 has 11 residues. Germline CDR1 GTSNPN, CDR2 SVGIG (reference sequence).

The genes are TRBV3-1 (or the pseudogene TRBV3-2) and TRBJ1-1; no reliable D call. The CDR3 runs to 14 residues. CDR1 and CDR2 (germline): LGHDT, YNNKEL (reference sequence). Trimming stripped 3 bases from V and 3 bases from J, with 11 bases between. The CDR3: CASSQFASDTEAFF. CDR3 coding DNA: TGTGCCAGCAGCCAGTTCGCATCGGACACTGAAGCTTTCTTT.

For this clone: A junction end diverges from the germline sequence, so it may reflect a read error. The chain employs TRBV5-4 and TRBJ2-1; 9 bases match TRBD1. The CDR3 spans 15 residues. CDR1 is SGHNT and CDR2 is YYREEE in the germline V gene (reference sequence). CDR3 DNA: TGTGCCAGCAGCCCCGGACAGGGGTCCTCCAATGAGCAGTTCTTC. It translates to CASSPGQGSSNEQFF. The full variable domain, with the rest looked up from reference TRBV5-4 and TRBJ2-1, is ETGVTQSPTHLIKTRGQQVTLRCSSQSGHNTVSWYQQALGQGPQFIFQYYREEENGRGNFPPRFSGLQFPNYSSELNVNALELDDSALYLCASSPGQGSSNEQFFGPGTRLTVL.

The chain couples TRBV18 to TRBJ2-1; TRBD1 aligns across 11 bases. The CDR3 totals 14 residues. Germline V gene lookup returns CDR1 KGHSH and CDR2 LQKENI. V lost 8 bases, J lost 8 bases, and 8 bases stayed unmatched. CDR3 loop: CASARDRGSDEQFF. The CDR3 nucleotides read TGTGCCAGCGCCAGGGACAGGGGGTCGGATGAGCAGTTCTTC.

Written as DNA, the CDR3 is TGTGCCAGCAGTTCCCTACAGGGCGCCGGGGAGCTGTTTTTT. It yields the protein CASSSLQGAGELFF. The chain couples TRBV2 to TRBJ2-2; D perhaps matches TRBD1 (6 bases). This CDR3 is built from 14 residues. V lost 5 bases, J lost 6 bases, and 13 bases lay in between. Germline CDR1 SNHLY, CDR2 FYNNEI.

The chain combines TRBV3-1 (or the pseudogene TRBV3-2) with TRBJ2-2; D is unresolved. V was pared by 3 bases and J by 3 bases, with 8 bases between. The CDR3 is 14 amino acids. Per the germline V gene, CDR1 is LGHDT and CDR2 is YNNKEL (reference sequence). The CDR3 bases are TGTGCCAGCAGCCATCTACTTTACACCGGGGAGCTGTTTTTT. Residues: CASSHLLYTGELFF.

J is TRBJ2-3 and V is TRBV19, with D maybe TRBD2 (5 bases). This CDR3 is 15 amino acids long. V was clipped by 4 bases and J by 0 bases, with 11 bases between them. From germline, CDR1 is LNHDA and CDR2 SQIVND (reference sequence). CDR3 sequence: CASSNPSRSTDTQYF. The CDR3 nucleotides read TGTGCCAGTAGTAACCCTAGCAGAAGCACAGATACGCAGTATTTT.

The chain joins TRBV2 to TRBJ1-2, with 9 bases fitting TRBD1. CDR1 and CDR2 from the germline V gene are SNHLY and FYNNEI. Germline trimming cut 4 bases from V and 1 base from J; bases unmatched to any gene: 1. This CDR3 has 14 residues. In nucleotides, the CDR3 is TGTGCCAGCAGTGGGGGACAGGGTAACTATGGCTACACCTTC. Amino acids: CASSGGQGNYGYTF.

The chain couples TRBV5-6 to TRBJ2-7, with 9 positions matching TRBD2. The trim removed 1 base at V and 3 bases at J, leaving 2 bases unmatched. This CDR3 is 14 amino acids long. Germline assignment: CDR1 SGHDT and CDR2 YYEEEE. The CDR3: CASSLSGRRYEQYF. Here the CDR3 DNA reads TGTGCCAGCAGCTTGAGCGGGAGGCGCTACGAGCAGTACTTC.

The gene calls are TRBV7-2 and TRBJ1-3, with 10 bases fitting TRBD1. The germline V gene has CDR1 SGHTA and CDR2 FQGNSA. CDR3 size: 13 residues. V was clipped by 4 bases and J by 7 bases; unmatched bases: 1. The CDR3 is CASSSGQGNTIYF. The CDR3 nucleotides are TGTGCCAGCAGCTCGGGACAGGGGAACACCATATATTTT.

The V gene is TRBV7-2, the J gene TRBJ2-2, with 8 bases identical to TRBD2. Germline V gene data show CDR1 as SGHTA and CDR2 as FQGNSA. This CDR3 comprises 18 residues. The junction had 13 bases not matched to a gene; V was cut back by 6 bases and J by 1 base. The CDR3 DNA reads TGTGCCAGCAGACCTCCCCAACCGGGACTAGGGAACACCGGGGAGCTGTTTTTT. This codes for CASRPPQPGLGNTGELFF.

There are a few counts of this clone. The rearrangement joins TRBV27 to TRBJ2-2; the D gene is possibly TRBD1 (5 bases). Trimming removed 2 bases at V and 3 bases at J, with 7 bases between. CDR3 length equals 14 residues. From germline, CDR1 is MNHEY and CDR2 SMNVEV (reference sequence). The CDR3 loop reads CASSLDRYTGELFF. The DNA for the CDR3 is TGTGCCAGCAGTTTAGACAGATACACCGGGGAGCTGTTTTTT.

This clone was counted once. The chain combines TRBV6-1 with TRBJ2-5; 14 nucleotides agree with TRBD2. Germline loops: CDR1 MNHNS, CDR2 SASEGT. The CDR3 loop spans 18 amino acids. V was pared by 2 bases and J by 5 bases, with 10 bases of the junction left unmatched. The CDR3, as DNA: TGTGCCAGCAGTGAACCGGACAGGGGACTAGCGGGAGTCGAGACCCAGTACTTC. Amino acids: CASSEPDRGLAGVETQYF.

The CDR3 DNA reads as TGTGCCAGCAGCCCCGGGGGAACCACCTACGAGCAGTACTTC. Amino acid sequence: CASSPGGTTYEQYF. The chain employs TRBV6-5 and TRBJ2-7; D may be TRBD2 (6 bases). V lost 6 bases to trimming and J lost 2 bases, with 14 bases between them. CDR1 is MNHEY and CDR2 is SVGAGI in the germline V gene. The CDR3 contains 14 residues.

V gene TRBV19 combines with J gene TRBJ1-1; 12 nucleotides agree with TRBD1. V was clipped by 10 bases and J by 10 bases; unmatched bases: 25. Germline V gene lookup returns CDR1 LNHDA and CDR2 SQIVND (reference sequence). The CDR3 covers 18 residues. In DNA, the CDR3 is TGTGCCACCACCCCGAGGGGACAGGGGGCCCAGGGAATGATGGTAGCTTTCTTT. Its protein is CATTPRGQGAQGMMVAFF.

CDR3 amino acids: CASRVGASVYQETQYF. DNA for the CDR3: TGTGCCAGCAGGGTGGGAGCTAGCGTGTACCAAGAGACCCAGTACTTC. V usage is TRBV5-6 and J usage is TRBJ2-5; possible D gene TRBD2, 6 bases. CDR1 and CDR2 (germline): SGHDT, YYEEEE. V lost 5 bases and J lost 0, with 17 bases in between. CDR3 size: 16 residues.

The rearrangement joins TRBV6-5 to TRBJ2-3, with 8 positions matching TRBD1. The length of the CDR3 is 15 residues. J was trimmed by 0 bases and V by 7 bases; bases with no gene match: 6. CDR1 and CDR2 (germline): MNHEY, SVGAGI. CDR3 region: CASTTQGVSTDTQYF. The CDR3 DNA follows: TGTGCCAGCACCACACAGGGGGTGAGCACAGATACGCAGTATTTT.

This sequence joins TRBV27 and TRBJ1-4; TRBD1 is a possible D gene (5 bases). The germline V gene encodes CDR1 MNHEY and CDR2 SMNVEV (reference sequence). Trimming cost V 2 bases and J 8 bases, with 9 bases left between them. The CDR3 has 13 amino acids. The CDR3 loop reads CASSLVQGEKLFF. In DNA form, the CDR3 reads TGTGCCAGCAGTTTAGTGCAGGGAGAAAAACTGTTTTTT.

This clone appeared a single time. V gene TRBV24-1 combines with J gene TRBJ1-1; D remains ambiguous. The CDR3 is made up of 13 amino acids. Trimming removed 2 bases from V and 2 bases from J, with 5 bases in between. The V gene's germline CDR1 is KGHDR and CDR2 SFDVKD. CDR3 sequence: CATSDSPNTEAFF. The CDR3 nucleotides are TGTGCCACCAGTGATTCCCCAAACACTGAAGCTTTCTTT.

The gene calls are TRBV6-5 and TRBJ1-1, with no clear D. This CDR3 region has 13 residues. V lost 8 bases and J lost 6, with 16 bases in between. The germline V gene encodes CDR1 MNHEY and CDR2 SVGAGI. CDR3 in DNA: TGTGCCAGCTCTGGCGGGGTGAGCGCTGAAGCTTTCTTT. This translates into CASSGGVSAEAFF.

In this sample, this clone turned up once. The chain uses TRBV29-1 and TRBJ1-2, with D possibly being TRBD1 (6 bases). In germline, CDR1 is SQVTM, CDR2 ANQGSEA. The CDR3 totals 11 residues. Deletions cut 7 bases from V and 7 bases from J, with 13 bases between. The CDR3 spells CSGSPGVGYTF. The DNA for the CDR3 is TGCAGCGGCTCTCCAGGGGTTGGCTACACCTTC.

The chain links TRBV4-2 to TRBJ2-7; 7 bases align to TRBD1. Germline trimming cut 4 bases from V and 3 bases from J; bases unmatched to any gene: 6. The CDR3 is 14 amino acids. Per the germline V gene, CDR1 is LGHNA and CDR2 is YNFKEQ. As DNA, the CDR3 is TGTGCCAGCAGCCCTGACAGGGTAGTCTACGAGCAGTACTTC. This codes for CASSPDRVVYEQYF.

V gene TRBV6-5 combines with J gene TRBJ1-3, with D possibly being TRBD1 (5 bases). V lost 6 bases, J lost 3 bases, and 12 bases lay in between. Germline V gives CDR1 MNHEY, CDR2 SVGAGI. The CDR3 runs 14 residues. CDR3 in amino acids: CASSLPGFGNTIYF. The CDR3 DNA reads TGTGCCAGCAGCCTTCCAGGGTTTGGAAACACCATATATTTT.

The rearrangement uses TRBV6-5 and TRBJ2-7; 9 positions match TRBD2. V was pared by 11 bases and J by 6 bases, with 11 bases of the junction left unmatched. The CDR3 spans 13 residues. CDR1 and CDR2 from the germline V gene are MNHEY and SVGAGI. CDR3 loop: CAGTGTSPFEQYF. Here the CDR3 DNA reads TGTGCCGGAACCGGGACTAGCCCTTTCGAGCAGTACTTC.

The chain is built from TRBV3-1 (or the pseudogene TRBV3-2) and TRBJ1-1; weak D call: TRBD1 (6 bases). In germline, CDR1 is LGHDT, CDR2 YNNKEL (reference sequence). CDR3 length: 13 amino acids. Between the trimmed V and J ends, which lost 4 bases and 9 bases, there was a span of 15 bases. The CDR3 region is CASSLETGQKAFF. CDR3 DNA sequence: TGTGCCAGCAGCCTAGAGACAGGTCAAAAAGCTTTCTTT.

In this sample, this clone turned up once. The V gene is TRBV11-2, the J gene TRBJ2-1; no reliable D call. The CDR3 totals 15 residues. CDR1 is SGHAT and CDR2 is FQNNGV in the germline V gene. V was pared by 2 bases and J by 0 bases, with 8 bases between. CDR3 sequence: CASSLSPSSYNEQFF. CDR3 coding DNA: TGTGCCAGCAGCTTATCCCCTAGCTCCTACAATGAGCAGTTCTTC.